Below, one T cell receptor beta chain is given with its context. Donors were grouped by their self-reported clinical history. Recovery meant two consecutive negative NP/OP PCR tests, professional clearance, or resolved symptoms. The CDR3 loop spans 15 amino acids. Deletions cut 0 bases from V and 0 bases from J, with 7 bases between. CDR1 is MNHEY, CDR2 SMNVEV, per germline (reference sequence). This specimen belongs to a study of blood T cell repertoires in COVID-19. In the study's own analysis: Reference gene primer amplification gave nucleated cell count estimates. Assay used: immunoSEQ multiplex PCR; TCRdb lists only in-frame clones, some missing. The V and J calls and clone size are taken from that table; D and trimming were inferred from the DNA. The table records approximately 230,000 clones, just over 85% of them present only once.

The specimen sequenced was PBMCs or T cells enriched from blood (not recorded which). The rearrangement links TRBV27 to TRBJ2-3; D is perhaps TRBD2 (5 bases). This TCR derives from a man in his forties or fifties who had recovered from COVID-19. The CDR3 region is CASSLSPGSTDTQYF. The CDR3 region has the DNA TGTGCCAGCAGTTTATCACCGGGGAGCACAGATACGCAGTATTTT.